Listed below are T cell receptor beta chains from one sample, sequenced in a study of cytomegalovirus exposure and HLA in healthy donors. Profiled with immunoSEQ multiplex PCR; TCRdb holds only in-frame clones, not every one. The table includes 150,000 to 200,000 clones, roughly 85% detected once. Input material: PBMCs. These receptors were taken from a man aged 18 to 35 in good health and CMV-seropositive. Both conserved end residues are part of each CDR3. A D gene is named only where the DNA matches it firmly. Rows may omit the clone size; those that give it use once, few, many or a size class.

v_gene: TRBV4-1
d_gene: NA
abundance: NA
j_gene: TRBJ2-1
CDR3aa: CASSQQTENEQFF
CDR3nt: TGCGCCAGCAGCCAACAGACAGAAAATGAGCAGTTCTTC

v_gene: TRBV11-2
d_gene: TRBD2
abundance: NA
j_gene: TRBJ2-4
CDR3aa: CASSSLAGGKNIQYF
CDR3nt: TGTGCCAGCAGCTCCCTAGCGGGGGGCAAAAACATTCAGTACTTC

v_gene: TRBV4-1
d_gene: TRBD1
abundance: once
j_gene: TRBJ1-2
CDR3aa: CASRQTGDHGYTF
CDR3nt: TGCGCCAGCAGACAGACAGGGGACCATGGCTACACCTTC

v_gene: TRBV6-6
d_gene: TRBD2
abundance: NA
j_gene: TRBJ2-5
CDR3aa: CASSPIAGGRWAQYF
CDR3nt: TGTGCTAGCAGCCCCATAGCGGGGGGGCGGTGGGCCCAGTACTTC

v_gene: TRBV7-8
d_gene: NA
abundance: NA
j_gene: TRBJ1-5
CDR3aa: CASSLRTRSNQPQHF
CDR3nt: TGTGCCAGCAGCTTACGGACACGTAGCAATCAGCCCCAGCATTTT

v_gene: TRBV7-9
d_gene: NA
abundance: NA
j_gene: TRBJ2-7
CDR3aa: CASSLVGAEQYF
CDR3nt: TGTGCCAGCAGCTTAGTGGGGGCGGAGCAGTACTTC

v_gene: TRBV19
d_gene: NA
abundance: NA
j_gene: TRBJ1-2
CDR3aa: CASSLQGSGYTF
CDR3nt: TGTGCCAGTAGTCTCCAGGGATCTGGCTACACCTTC

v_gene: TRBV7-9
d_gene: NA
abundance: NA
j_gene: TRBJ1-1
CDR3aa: CASSLGAGLQNTEAFF
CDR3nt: TGTGCCAGCAGCTTAGGGGCAGGGCTTCAGAACACTGAAGCTTTCTTT

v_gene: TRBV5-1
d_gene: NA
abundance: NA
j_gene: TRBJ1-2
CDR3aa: CASSLGGPNYGYTF
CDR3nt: TGCGCCAGCAGCTTGGGGGGCCCTAACTATGGCTACACCTTC

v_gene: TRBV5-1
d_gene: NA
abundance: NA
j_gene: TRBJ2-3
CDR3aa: CASSLSSGTDTQYF
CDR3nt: TGCGCCAGCAGCTTGTCTAGCGGCACAGATACGCAGTATTTT

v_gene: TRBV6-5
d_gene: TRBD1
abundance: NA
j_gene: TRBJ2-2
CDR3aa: CASSSGTGFTGELFF
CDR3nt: TGTGCCAGCAGTTCCGGGACAGGGTTCACCGGGGAGCTGTTTTTT

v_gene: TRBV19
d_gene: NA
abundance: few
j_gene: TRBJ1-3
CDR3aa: CASSITTGRGSGNTIYF
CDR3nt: TGTGCCAGTAGTATCACGACAGGAAGGGGCTCTGGAAACACCATATATTTT

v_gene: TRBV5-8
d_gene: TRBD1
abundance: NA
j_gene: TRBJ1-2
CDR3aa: CASSLPGQGLYGYTF
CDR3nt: TGTGCCAGCAGCTTACCGGGACAGGGGCTCTATGGCTACACCTTC

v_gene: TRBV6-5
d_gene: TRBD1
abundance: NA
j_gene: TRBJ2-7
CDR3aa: CASWTGAAYEQYF
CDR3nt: TGTGCCAGCTGGACAGGGGCAGCCTACGAGCAGTACTTC

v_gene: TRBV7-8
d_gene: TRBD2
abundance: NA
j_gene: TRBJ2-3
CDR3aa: CASSFRSGGALDTQYF
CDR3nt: TGTGCCAGCAGCTTCCGAAGCGGGGGGGCCTTAGATACGCAGTATTTT

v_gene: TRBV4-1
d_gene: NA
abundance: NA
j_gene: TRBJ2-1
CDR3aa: CASSQTLRGAQDGEQFF
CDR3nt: TGCGCCAGCAGCCAAACCCTCCGGGGGGCCCAGGATGGTGAGCAGTTCTTC

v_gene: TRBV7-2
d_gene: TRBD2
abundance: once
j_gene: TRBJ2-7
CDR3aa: CASSFSGGGYYEQYF
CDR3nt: TGTGCCAGCAGCTTCTCTGGCGGGGGTTACTACGAGCAGTACTTC

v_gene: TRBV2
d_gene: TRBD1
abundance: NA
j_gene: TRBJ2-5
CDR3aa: CASSGSKGARETQYF
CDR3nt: TGTGCCAGCAGTGGTAGTAAGGGGGCTCGGGAGACCCAGTACTTC

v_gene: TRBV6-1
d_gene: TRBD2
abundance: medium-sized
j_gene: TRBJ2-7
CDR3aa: CASSDRLAGGYEQYF
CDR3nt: TGTGCCAGCAGTGATCGACTAGCGGGGGGATACGAGCAGTACTTC

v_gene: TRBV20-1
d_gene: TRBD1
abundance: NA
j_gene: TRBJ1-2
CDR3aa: CSATTGNGYTF
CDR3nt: TGCAGTGCTACGACAGGGAACGGCTACACCTTC

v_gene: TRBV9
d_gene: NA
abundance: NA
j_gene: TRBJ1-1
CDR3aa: CASSKGGALTEAFF
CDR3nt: TGTGCCAGCAGCAAAGGGGGGGCGTTGACTGAAGCTTTCTTT

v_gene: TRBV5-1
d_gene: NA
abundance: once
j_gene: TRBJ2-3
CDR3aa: CASSLQGAGTDTQYF
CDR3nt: TGCGCCAGCAGCTTGCAAGGGGCTGGCACAGATACGCAGTATTTT

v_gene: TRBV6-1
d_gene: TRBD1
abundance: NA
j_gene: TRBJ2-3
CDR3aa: CASSEAPGQGADTQYF
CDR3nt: TGTGCCAGCAGTGAAGCCCCGGGACAGGGGGCAGATACGCAGTATTTT

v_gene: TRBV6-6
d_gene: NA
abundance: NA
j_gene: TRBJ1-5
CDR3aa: CASSFTRTEVILVKHF
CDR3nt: TGTGCCAGCAGTTTCACTAGGACGGAGGTGATACTTGTGAAGCATTTT

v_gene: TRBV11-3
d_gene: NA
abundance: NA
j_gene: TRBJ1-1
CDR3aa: CASSPGRDSTEAFF
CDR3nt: TGTGCCAGCAGCCCAGGCAGGGATAGCACTGAAGCTTTCTTT

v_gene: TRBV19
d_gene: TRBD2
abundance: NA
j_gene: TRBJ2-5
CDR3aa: CASSPGTTETQYF
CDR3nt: TGTGCCAGTAGTCCCGGGACTACGGAGACCCAGTACTTC

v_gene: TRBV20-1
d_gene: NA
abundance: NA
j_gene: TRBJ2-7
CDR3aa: CSARDPREQYF
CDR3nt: TGCAGTGCTAGAGATCCTCGGGAGCAGTACTTC

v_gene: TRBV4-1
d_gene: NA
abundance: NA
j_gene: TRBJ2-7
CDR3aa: CASSQDWRGYYEQYF
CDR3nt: TGCGCCAGCAGCCAAGACTGGAGAGGGTACTACGAGCAGTACTTC

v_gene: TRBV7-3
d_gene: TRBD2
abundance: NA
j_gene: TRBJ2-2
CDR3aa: CASSAPGTSVNTGELFF
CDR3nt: TGTGCCAGCAGCGCCCCCGGGACTAGCGTCAACACCGGGGAGCTGTTTTTT

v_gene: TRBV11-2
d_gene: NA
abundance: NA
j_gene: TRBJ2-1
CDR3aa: CASSLGVVASSYNEQFF
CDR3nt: TGTGCCAGCAGCTTAGGAGTGGTAGCTTCCTCCTACAATGAGCAGTTCTTC

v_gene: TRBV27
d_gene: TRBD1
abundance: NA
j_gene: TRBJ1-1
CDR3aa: CASSLGTANTEAFF
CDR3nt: TGTGCCAGCAGTTTGGGGACAGCGAACACTGAAGCTTTCTTT

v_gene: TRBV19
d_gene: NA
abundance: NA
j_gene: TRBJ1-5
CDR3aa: CASSIGGSSQPQHF
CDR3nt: TGTGCCAGTAGTATCGGGGGTTCTAGTCAGCCCCAGCATTTT

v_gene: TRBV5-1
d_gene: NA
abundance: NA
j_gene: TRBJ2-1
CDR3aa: CASSLVSSSGPGSYNEQFF
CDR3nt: TGCGCCAGCAGCTTGGTGAGTTCCAGCGGGCCCGGCTCCTACAATGAGCAGTTCTTC

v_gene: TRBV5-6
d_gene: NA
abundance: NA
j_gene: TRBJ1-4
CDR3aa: CASSLDRGRDYEKLFF
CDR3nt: TGTGCCAGCAGCTTGGATCGCGGCAGGGACTATGAAAAACTGTTTTTT

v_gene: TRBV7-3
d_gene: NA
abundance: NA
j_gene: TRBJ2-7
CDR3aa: CASSLRRDSSEQYF
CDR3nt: TGTGCCAGCAGCTTGAGGCGGGATTCGTCCGAGCAGTACTTC

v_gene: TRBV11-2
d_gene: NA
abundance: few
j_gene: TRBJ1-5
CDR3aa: CASSPQSGQPQHF
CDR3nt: TGTGCCAGCAGCCCTCAATCGGGGCAGCCCCAGCATTTT

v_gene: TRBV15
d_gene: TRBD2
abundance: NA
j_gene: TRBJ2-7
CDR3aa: CATSSTTSGAYEQYF
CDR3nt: TGTGCCACCAGCAGTACCACTAGCGGGGCTTACGAGCAGTACTTC

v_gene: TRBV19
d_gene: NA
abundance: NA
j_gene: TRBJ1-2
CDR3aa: CASSTQSLGGAYGYTF
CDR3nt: TGTGCCAGTAGTACGCAGTCCCTCGGGGGAGCCTATGGCTACACCTTC

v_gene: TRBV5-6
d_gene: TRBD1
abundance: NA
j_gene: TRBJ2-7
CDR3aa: CASRIGTGFYEQYF
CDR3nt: TGTGCCAGTCGAATCGGGACAGGGTTCTACGAGCAGTACTTC

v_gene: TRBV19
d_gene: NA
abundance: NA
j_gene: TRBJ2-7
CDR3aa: CASSIGGRRDEQYF
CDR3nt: TGTGCCAGTAGTATAGGCGGGCGACGCGACGAGCAGTACTTC

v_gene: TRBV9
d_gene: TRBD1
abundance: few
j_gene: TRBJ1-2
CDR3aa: CASSVGRQGVGGYTF
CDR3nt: TGTGCCAGCAGCGTAGGGCGACAGGGCGTAGGGGGCTACACCTTC

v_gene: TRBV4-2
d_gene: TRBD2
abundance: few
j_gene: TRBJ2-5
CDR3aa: CASSQASGQQETQYF
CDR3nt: TGTGCCAGCAGCCAAGCTAGCGGGCAGCAAGAGACCCAGTACTTC

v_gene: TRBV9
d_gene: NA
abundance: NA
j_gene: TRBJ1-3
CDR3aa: CASSRTPGDFSGNTIYF
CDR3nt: TGTGCCAGCAGTCGAACCCCAGGGGATTTCTCTGGAAACACCATATATTTT

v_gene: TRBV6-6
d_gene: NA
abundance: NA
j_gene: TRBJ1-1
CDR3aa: CASRSGGNTEAFF
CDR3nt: TGTGCCAGCAGATCTGGAGGGAACACTGAAGCTTTCTTT

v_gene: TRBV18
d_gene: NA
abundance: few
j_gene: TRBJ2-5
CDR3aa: CASSPTGVLSQETQYF
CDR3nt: TGTGCCAGCTCACCTACAGGTGTATTAAGCCAAGAGACCCAGTACTTC

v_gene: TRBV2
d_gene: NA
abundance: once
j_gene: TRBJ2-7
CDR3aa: CAQNSEDSYEQYF
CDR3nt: TGTGCCCAAAACAGCGAAGACAGCTACGAGCAGTACTTC